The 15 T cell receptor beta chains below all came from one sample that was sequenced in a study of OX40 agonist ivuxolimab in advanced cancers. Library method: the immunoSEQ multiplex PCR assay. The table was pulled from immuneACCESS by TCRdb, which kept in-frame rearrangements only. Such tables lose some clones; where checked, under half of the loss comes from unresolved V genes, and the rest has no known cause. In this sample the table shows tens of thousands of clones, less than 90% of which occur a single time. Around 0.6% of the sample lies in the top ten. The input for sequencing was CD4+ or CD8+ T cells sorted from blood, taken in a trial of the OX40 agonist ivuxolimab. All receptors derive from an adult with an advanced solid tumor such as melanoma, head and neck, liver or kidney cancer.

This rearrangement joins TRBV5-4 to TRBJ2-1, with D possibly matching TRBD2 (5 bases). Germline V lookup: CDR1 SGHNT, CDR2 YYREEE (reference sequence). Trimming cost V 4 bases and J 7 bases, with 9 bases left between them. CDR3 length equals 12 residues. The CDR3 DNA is TGTGCCAGCAGCCCCGGACTGAATGAGCAGTTCTTC. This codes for CASSPGLNEQFF.

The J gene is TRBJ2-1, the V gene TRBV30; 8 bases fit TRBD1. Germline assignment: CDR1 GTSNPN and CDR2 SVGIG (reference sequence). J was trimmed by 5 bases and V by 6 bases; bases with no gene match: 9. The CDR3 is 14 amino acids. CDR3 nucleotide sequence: TGTGCCTGTTCTTGGACAGGGAGTCACAATGAGCAGTTCTTC. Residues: CACSWTGSHNEQFF.

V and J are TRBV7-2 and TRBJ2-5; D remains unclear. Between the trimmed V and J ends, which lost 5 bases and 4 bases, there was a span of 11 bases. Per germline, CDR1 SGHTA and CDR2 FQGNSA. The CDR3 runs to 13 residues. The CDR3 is CASSDDLRETQYF. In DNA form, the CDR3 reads TGTGCCAGCAGCGATGACCTAAGAGAGACCCAGTACTTC.

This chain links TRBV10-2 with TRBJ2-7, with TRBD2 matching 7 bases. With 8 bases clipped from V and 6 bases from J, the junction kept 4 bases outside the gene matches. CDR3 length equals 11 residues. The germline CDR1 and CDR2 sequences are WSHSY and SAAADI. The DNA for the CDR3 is TGCGCCAGCCGCTCGGGGGGCGAGCAGTACTTC. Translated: CASRSGGEQYF.

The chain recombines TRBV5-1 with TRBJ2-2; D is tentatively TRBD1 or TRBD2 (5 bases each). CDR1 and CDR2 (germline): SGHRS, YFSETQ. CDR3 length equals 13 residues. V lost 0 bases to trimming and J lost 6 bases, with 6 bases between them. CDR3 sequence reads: CASSLGGPGELFF. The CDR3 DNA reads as TGCGCCAGCAGCTTGGGGGGACCCGGGGAGCTGTTTTTT.

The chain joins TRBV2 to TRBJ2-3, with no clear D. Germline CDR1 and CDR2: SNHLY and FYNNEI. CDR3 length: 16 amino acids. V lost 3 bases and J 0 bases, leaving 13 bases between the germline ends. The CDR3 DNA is TGTGCCAGCAGTGAGGAGACACTTTATAGCACAGATACGCAGTATTTT. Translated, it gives CASSEETLYSTDTQYF.

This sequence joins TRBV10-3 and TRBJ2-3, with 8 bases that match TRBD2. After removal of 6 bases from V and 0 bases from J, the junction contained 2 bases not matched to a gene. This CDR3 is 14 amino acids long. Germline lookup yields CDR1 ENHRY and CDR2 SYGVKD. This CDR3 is CAIRIAGSTDTQYF. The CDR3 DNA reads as TGTGCCATCAGGATAGCGGGGAGCACAGATACGCAGTATTTT.

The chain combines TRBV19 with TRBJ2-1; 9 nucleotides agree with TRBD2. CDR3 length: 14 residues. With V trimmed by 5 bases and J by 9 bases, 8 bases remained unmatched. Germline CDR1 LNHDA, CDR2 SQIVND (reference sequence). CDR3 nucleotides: TGTGCCAGTAGTCCAGGGACTAGCCTTAGTGAGCAGTTCTTC. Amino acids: CASSPGTSLSEQFF.

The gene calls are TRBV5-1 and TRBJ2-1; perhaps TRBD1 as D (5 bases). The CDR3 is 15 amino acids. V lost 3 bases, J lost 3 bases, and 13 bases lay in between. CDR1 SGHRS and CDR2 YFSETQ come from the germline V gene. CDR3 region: CASSSEDRNYNEQFF. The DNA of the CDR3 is TGCGCCAGCAGCTCAGAAGACAGAAACTACAATGAGCAGTTCTTC.

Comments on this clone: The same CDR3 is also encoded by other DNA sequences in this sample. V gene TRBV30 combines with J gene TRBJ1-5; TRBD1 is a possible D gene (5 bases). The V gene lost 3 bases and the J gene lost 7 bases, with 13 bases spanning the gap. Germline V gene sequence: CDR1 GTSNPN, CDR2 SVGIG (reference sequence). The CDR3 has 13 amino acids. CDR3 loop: CAWSPGWGQPQHF. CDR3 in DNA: TGTGCCTGGAGCCCAGGGTGGGGCCAGCCCCAGCATTTT.

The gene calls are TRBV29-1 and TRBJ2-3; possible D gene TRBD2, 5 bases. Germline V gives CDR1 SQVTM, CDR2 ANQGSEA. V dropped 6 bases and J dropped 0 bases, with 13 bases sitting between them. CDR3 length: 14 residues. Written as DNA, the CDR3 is TGCAGCGTCATAGCGCAGACTAGCACAGATACGCAGTATTTT. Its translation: CSVIAQTSTDTQYF.

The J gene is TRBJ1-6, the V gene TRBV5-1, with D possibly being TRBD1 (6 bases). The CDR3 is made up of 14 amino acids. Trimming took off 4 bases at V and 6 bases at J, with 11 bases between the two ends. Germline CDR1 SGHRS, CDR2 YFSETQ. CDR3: CASSAGQGNSPLHF. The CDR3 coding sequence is TGCGCCAGCAGCGCGGGACAAGGTAATTCACCCCTCCACTTT.

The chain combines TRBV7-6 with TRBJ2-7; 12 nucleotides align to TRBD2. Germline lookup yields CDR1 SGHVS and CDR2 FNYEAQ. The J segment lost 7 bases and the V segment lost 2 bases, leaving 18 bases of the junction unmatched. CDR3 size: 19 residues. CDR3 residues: CASSLPPRTSGILSLEQYF. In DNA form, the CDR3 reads TGTGCCAGCAGCTTACCCCCCAGGACTAGCGGGATTTTGAGTCTGGAGCAGTACTTC.

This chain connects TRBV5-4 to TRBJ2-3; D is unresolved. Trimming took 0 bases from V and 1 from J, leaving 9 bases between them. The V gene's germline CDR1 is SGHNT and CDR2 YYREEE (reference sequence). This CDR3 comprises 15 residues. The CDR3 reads CASSLANPGTDTQYF. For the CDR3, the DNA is TGTGCCAGCAGCTTGGCCAACCCTGGCACAGATACGCAGTATTTT.

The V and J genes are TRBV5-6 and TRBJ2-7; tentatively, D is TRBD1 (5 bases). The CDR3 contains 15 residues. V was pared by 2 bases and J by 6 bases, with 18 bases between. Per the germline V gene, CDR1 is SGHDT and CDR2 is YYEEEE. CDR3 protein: CASSFQGVTPPEQYF. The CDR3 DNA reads TGTGCCAGCAGCTTCCAGGGTGTAACTCCCCCCGAGCAGTACTTC.